The clone carrying this TCR beta chain has more than one count but fewer than ten. The V end was cut by 2 bases, the J end by 3 bases, with 7 bases between. Germline values: CDR1 SGHTA, CDR2 FQGTGA. This CDR3 has 13 residues. TCRdb re-derived calls from the 5' RACE reads in MiXCR, one entry per CDR3 protein. The sample holds 6,700 or so distinct CDR3 sequences, roughly three fifths seen once. The material sequenced was tumor-infiltrating memory CD4+ T cells sorted from the breast tumor. Subset reported: memory CD4+ T cells, CD4+CD45RO+CD25-. This TCR was recovered from a female donor with breast cancer. The chain employs TRBV7-3 and TRBJ1-1, with D unclear. This CDR3 is CASSLLLDTEAFF. CDR3 nucleotides: TGTGCCAGCAGCTTATTACTGGACACTGAAGCTTTCTTT.